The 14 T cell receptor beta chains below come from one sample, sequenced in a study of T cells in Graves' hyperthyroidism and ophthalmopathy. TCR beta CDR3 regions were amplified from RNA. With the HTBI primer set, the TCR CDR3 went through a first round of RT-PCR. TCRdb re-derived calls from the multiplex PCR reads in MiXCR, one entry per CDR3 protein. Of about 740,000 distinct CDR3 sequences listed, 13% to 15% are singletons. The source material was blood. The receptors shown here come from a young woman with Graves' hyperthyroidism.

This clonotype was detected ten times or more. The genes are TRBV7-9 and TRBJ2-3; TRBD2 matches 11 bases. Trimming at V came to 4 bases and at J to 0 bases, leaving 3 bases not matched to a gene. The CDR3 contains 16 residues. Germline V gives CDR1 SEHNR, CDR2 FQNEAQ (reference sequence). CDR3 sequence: CASSSTSGGSTDTQYF. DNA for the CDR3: TGTGCCAGCAGCTCTACTAGCGGGGGAAGCACAGATACGCAGTATTTT.

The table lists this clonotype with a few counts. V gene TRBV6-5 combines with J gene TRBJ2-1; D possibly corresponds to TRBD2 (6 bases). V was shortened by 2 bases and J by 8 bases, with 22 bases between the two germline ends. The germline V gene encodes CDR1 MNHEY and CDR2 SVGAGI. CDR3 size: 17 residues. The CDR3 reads CASSYAGTTTAGDEQFF. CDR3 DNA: TGTGCCAGCAGTTACGCGGGGACGACTACGGCCGGCGATGAGCAGTTCTTC.

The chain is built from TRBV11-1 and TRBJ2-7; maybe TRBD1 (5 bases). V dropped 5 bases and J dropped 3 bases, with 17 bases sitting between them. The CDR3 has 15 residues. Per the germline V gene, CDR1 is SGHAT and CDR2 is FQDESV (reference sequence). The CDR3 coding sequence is TGTGCCAGCAGCGCAAGAGGCGGACATATCTACGAGCAGTACTTC. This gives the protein CASSARGGHIYEQYF.

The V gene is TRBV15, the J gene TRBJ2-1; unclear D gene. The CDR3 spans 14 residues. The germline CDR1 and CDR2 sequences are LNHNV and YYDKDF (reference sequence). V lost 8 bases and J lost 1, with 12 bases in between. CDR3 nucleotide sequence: TGTGCCACCTCTACTACAAGATCCTACAATGAGCAGTTCTTC. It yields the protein CATSTTRSYNEQFF.

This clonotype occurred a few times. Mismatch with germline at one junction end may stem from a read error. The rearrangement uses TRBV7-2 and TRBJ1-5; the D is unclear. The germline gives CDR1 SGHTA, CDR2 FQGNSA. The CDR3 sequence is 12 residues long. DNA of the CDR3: TGTGCCAGCAGCACTCGGACCGGACCCCTGGATTTT. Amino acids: CASSTRTGPLDF. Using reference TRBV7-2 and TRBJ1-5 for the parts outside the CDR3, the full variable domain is GAGVSQSPSNKVTEKGKDVELRCDPISGHTALYWYRQSLGQGLEFLIYFQGNSAPDKSGLPSDRFSAERTGGSVSTLTIQRTQQEDSAVYLCASSTRTGPLDFGDGTRLSIL.

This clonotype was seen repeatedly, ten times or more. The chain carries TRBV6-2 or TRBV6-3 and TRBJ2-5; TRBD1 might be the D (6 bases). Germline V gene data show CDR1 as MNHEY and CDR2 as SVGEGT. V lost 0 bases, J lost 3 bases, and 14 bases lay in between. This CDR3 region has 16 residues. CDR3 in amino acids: CASSYSAGASKETQYF. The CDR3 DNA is TGTGCCAGCAGTTACTCGGCAGGGGCATCCAAAGAGACCCAGTACTTC.

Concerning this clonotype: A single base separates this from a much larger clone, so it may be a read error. CDR3 protein: CASPPGLFNEQFF. The CDR3 DNA sequence: TGTGCCAGCCCACCAGGACTATTCAATGAGCAGTTCTTC. V and J are TRBV18 and TRBJ2-1, with D possibly being TRBD2 (6 bases). CDR1 is KGHSH, CDR2 LQKENI, per germline. CDR3 length equals 13 residues.

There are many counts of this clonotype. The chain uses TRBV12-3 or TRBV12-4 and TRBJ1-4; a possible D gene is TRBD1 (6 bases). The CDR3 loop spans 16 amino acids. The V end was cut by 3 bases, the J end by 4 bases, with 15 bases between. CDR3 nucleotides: TGTGCCAGCAGTTTTGGGGCGACAGGTCTTAATGAAAAACTGTTTTTT. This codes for CASSFGATGLNEKLFF.

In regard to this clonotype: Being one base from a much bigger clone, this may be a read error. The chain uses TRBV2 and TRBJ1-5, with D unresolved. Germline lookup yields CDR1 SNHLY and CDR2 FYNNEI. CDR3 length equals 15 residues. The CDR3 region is CAGSESGFSNQPQHF. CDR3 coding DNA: TGTGCCGGCAGTGAATCAGGCTTCAGCAATCAGCCCCAGCATTTT.

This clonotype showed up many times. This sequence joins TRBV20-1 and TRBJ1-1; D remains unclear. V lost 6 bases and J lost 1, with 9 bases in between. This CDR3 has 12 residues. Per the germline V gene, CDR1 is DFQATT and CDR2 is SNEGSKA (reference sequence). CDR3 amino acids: CSAREGNTEAFF. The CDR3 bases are TGCAGTGCCCGCGAAGGGAACACTGAAGCTTTCTTT.

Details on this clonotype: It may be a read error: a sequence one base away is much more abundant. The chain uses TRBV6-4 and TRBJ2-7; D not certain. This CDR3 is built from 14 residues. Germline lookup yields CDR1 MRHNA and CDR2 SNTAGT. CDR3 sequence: CASSYSHPSYEQYF. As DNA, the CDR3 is TGTGCCAGCAGTTACTCTCACCCCTCCTACGAGCAGTACTTC.

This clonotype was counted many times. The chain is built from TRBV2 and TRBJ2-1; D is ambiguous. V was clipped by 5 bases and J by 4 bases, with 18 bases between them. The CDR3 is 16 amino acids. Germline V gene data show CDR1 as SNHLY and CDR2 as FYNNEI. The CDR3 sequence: CASSFDRRSLYNEQFF. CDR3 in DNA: TGTGCCAGCAGTTTCGACCGCCGAAGTTTATACAATGAGCAGTTCTTC.

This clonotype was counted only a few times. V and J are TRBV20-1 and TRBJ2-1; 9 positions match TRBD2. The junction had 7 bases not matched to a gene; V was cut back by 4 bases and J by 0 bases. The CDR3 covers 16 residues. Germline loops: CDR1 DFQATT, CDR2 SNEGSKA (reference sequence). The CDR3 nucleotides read TGCAGTGCTATTGCTAGCGGGGCGAGCTCCTACAATGAGCAGTTCTTC. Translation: CSAIASGASSYNEQFF.

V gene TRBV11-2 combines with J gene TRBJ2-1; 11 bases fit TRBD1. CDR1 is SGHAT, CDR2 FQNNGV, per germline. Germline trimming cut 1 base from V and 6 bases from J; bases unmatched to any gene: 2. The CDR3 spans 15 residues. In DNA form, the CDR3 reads TGTGCCAGCAGCTTAGGGGACAGGGGGGTCAATGAGCAGTTCTTC. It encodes CASSLGDRGVNEQFF. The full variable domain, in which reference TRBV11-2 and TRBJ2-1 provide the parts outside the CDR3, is EAGVAQSPRYKIIEKRQSVAFWCNPISGHATLYWYQQILGQGPKLLIQFQNNGVVDDSQLPKDRFSAERLKGVDSTLKIQPAKLEDSAVYLCASSLGDRGVNEQFFGPGTRLTVL.